Below are 27 T cell receptor beta chains sequenced from a single sample in a study of T cell repertoires in cytomegalovirus infection. TCRdb re-derived calls from the reads in MiXCR, one entry per CDR3 protein. The sample consists of about 830,000 distinct CDR3 sequences, approximately 32% of them appearing once. No cognate antigen is known for these TCRs. The input for sequencing was cultured CD8+ T cells from PBMCs, taken from culture after CMV antigen stimulation. The receptor source for this set is a human donor in good health (CMV status not recorded). Some clones in this sample may be carry-over from other donors' samples.

With respect to this clonotype: Compared with germline, one end of the junction differs, possibly owing to a read error. The rearrangement joins TRBV4-2 to TRBJ2-3, with TRBD2 matching 13 bases. Looked up from germline, CDR1 is LGHNA and CDR2 is YNFKEQ. This CDR3 contains 18 residues. The CDR3 DNA follows: TGTGTCAGCAGCCAAGACCCCCGACTAGCGGGGGGACAGGATACGCAGTATTTT. It yields the protein CVSSQDPRLAGGQDTQYF.

This clonotype was seen a few times. V and J are TRBV2 and TRBJ2-2; D tentatively fits TRBD1 or TRBD2 (6 bases each). The CDR3 spans 17 residues. V was clipped by 0 bases and J by 1 base, with 12 bases between them. From germline, CDR1 is SNHLY and CDR2 FYNNEI. DNA of the CDR3: TGTGCCAGCAGTGAAGCGCCACAGGGAGGGAACACCGGGGAGCTGTTTTTT. It yields the protein CASSEAPQGGNTGELFF.

This clonotype has just a few counts. CDR3: CASSPWTGVDPYGYTF. For the CDR3, the DNA is TGTGCCAGCAGCCCGTGGACAGGGGTTGACCCCTATGGCTACACCTTC. The chain recombines TRBV7-9 with TRBJ1-2; 9 bases map to TRBD1. This CDR3 is 16 amino acids long. CDR1 is SEHNR, CDR2 FQNEAQ, per germline (reference sequence). V gave up 5 bases and J gave up 4 bases; unmatched junction bases: 11.

In this sample, this clonotype turned up a few times. The chain recombines TRBV7-9 with TRBJ2-5; the D gene is possibly TRBD2 (6 bases). This CDR3 region has 14 residues. CDR1 and CDR2 (germline): SEHNR, FQNEAQ (reference sequence). With 2 bases removed from V and 5 bases from J, the gap between germline ends came to 12 bases. The CDR3 DNA reads as TGTGCCAGCAGCTTATCGGGAGCCGCGGAGACCCAGTACTTC. Its translation is CASSLSGAAETQYF.

This clonotype appeared many times. The gene calls are TRBV7-6 and TRBJ2-1; tentative D call: TRBD1 (6 bases). Germline CDR1 reads SGHVS; CDR2 reads FNYEAQ. This CDR3 region has 16 residues. Trimming shortened V by 3 bases and J by 3 bases, and 15 bases separated the two germline ends. CDR3 DNA sequence: TGTGCCAGCAGCTTGGGGTACAGGGTGGGCTACAATGAGCAGTTCTTC. As protein: CASSLGYRVGYNEQFF.

This clonotype was seen more than once but under ten times. The chain couples TRBV24-1 to TRBJ2-2; D unresolved. Germline-derived CDR1 and CDR2 are KGHDR and SFDVKD. V lost 1 base, J lost 3 bases, and 8 bases lay in between. The CDR3 is 15 residues long. In DNA, the CDR3 is TGTGCCACCAGTGATTTACCTACGGACACCGGGGAGCTGTTTTTT. As protein: CATSDLPTDTGELFF.

The V call is TRBV27, the J call TRBJ2-7, with D possibly called TRBD1 or TRBD2 (5 bases each). The germline V gene has CDR1 MNHEY and CDR2 SMNVEV (reference sequence). The length of the CDR3 is 14 residues. V shed 3 bases and J shed 4 bases, with 13 bases lying between them. CDR3 sequence (DNA): TGTGCCAGCAGTTTGGGGGTCCCCCCTTACGAGCAGTACGTC. This encodes CASSLGVPPYEQYV.

The chain combines TRBV12-3 or TRBV12-4 with TRBJ2-1; TRBD1 agrees at 7 bases. The CDR3 totals 15 residues. Trimming cost V 5 bases and J 10 bases; bases outside gene matches: 14. The CDR3 loop reads CASSTEGGVHWEQFF. CDR3 coding DNA: TGTGCCAGCAGTACAGAAGGGGGCGTCCATTGGGAGCAGTTCTTC.

There are a few counts of this clonotype. This chain links TRBV27 with TRBJ1-5; D unclear. Trimming took 2 bases from V and 7 from J, leaving 12 bases between them. Looked up from germline, CDR1 is MNHEY and CDR2 is SMNVEV (reference sequence). The CDR3 contains 14 residues. Written as DNA, the CDR3 is TGTGCCAGCAGTTTAGAGGGCTGGAGACAGCCCCAGCATTTT. This translates into CASSLEGWRQPQHF.

This clonotype was seen only a few times. The chain uses TRBV15 and TRBJ1-2; no clear D gene. The CDR3 is made up of 15 amino acids. V gave up 0 bases and J gave up 5 bases, with 13 bases separating them. The V gene's germline CDR1 is LNHNV and CDR2 YYDKDF (reference sequence). The CDR3 coding sequence is TGTGCCACCAGCAGAGAGGATCCGGACCGTTATGGCTACACCTTC. The encoded protein is CATSREDPDRYGYTF. The variable domain in full, completed from reference TRBV15 and TRBJ1-2, reads DAMVIQNPRYQVTQFGKPVTLSCSQTLNHNVMYWYQQKSSQAPKLLFHYYDKDFNNEADTPDNFQSRRPNTSFCFLDIRSPGLGDTAMYLCATSREDPDRYGYTFGSGTRLTVV.

The chain uses TRBV27 and TRBJ1-2; 8 bases fit TRBD1. The J segment lost 5 bases and the V segment lost 5 bases, leaving 7 bases of the junction unmatched. The CDR3 sequence is 14 residues long. Germline assignment: CDR1 MNHEY and CDR2 SMNVEV (reference sequence). This CDR3 reads CASSPGTGQYGYTF. CDR3 coding DNA: TGTGCCAGCAGTCCTGGGACAGGCCAGTATGGCTACACCTTC.

The rearrangement joins TRBV2 to TRBJ2-7; unclear D gene. This CDR3 contains 13 residues. Germline values: CDR1 SNHLY, CDR2 FYNNEI. Trimming took 6 bases from V and 2 from J, leaving 11 bases between them. Written as DNA, the CDR3 is TGTGCCAGCAGCATATATGAGCCCTACGAGCAGTACTTC. Protein: CASSIYEPYEQYF.

This clonotype came up a few times. The chain uses TRBV12-3 or TRBV12-4 and TRBJ2-7; D gene uncertain. The V end was cut by 2 bases, the J end by 2 bases, with 10 bases between. CDR3 length equals 14 residues. The CDR3 nucleotides read TGTGCCAGCAGTTTACTTCCTTGGGCCTACGAGCAGTACGTC. Protein product: CASSLLPWAYEQYV.

This clonotype occurred many times. This sequence joins TRBV7-2 and TRBJ1-3; D call uncertain. CDR1 is SGHTA and CDR2 is FQGNSA in the germline V gene. The CDR3 runs to 16 residues. V lost 1 base and J lost 0, with 10 bases in between. For the CDR3, the DNA is TGTGCCAGCAGCTTAGAAGTCGGAATCTCTGGAAACACCATATATTTT. As protein: CASSLEVGISGNTIYF.

With respect to this clonotype: A much larger clone lies one base from this, so it may be a read error. V is TRBV7-2 and J is TRBJ2-5, with D possibly being TRBD1 (6 bases). The germline V gene encodes CDR1 SGHTA and CDR2 FQGNSA. V was cut by 1 base and J by 4 bases, with 16 bases left in between. The CDR3 contains 16 residues. Here the CDR3 reads CASSLELGGGGETQYF. The CDR3 bases are TGTGCCAGCAGCTTAGAGTTAGGGGGTGGCGGAGAGACCCAGTACTTC.

This clonotype was detected many times. The rearrangement uses TRBV7-8 and TRBJ2-1; 13 bases align to TRBD2. CDR3 length equals 16 residues. Germline V CDR1 and CDR2: SGHVS, FQNEAQ. Losses at the gene ends were 6 bases for V and 9 bases for J; bases not matched to a gene: 11. CDR3 residues: CASRPTSGGVLAEQFF. CDR3 DNA: TGTGCCAGCAGACCAACTAGCGGGGGGGTACTGGCTGAGCAGTTCTTC.

The chain combines TRBV24-1 with TRBJ2-7; D ambiguous. Germline V gene data show CDR1 as KGHDR and CDR2 as SFDVKD. This CDR3 has 13 residues. Trimming removed 4 bases at V and 3 bases at J, with 9 bases between. CDR3: CATSEETHYEQYV. The CDR3 DNA is TGTGCCACCAGTGAAGAGACACACTACGAGCAGTACGTC.

The chain is built from TRBV12-5 and TRBJ2-7; D assignment may be TRBD1 or TRBD2 (5 bases each). CDR3 length equals 13 residues. Trimming pared 1 base from V and 6 bases from J, leaving 10 bases between. Germline-derived CDR1 and CDR2 are LGHNT and FRNRAP. The CDR3 spells CASGLGTGREQYF. In DNA form, the CDR3 reads TGTGCTAGTGGTTTGGGGACGGGACGCGAGCAGTACTTC.

This clonotype was observed a few times. V and J are TRBV27 and TRBJ1-1; 9 nucleotides align to TRBD1. This CDR3 has 17 amino acids. The V gene end was trimmed by 3 bases and the J gene end by 0 bases; junction bases not matched to a gene: 8. From germline, CDR1 is MNHEY and CDR2 SMNVEV (reference sequence). CDR3 loop: CASSFRMDRGMNTEAFF. DNA for the CDR3: TGTGCCAGCAGTTTCCGGATGGACAGGGGAATGAACACTGAAGCTTTCTTT.

The gene calls are TRBV27 and TRBJ1-6; D gene unclear. CDR3 length equals 14 residues. Trimming stripped 2 bases from V and 11 bases from J, with 13 bases between. The germline V gene encodes CDR1 MNHEY and CDR2 SMNVEV (reference sequence). Here the CDR3 reads CASSLGPARPPLHF. The DNA of the CDR3 is TGTGCCAGCAGTTTAGGGCCTGCTCGTCCACCCCTCCACTTT.

V is TRBV12-3 or TRBV12-4 and J is TRBJ1-2, with TRBD1 as a possible D gene (5 bases). V shed 3 bases and J shed 2 bases, with 16 bases lying between them. This CDR3 region has 16 residues. CDR3 protein: CASSFLWTWPNYGYTF. In DNA form, the CDR3 reads TGTGCCAGCAGTTTTCTGTGGACATGGCCCAACTATGGCTACACCTTC.

This clonotype was observed a few times. The J gene is TRBJ2-3, the V gene TRBV7-9; the match to TRBD1 covers 8 bases. The CDR3 is made up of 15 amino acids. V trimming: 1 base; J trimming: 8 bases; junction bases outside the gene matches: 8. CDR1 is SEHNR and CDR2 is FQNEAQ in the germline V gene (reference sequence). In DNA, the CDR3 is TGTGCCAGCAGCTTAGAGGGACAGGAATGGGGTACGCAGTATTTT. It is translated as CASSLEGQEWGTQYF.

The genes are TRBV6-5 and TRBJ2-7; TRBD2 aligns across 7 bases. This CDR3 has 15 amino acids. Germline V CDR1 and CDR2: MNHEY, SVGAGI. Trimming at V came to 6 bases and at J to 5 bases, leaving 13 bases not matched to a gene. The CDR3 nucleotides read TGTGCCAGCAGGGTTAGCGGGTCGGAAATCGACGAGCAGTACGTC. The encoded protein is CASRVSGSEIDEQYV.

This clonotype has just one count. The V gene is TRBV27, the J gene TRBJ2-3; D may be TRBD1 (5 bases). In germline, CDR1 is MNHEY, CDR2 SMNVEV (reference sequence). V was pared by 10 bases and J by 0 bases, with 11 bases between. The CDR3 is made up of 13 amino acids. In nucleotides, the CDR3 is TGTGCCACTTCGGACATAAGCACAGATACGCAGTATTTT. Its protein product is CATSDISTDTQYF.

There are a few counts of this clonotype. The chain joins TRBV10-3 to TRBJ1-2, with 8 bases fitting TRBD1. The germline CDR1 and CDR2 sequences are ENHRY and SYGVKD. V lost 8 bases to trimming and J lost 7 bases; unmatched junction nucleotides: 12. This CDR3 is 14 amino acids long. CDR3 in amino acids: CAIFTGGTRVGYTF. The CDR3 coding sequence is TGTGCCATCTTCACAGGGGGGACTAGGGTTGGCTACACCTTC.

The rearrangement links TRBV10-3 to TRBJ2-3, with TRBD2 as a possible D gene (7 bases). Trimming removed 0 bases from V and 2 bases from J, with 15 bases in between. The CDR3 sequence is 17 residues long. CDR1 is ENHRY, CDR2 SYGVKD, per germline. This CDR3 reads CAISESRAGGATDTQYF. The CDR3 DNA reads TGTGCCATCAGTGAGTCAAGGGCTGGGGGGGCCACAGATACGCAGTATTTT.

This clonotype showed up just a few times. This chain's CDR3 is CASLGRGGNLNEQYV. CDR3 DNA: TGTGCCAGCCTAGGGCGGGGGGGCAATTTAAACGAGCAGTACGTC. The chain combines TRBV28 with TRBJ2-7; 9 bases are shared with TRBD2. With V trimmed by 8 bases and J by 5 bases, 13 bases remained unmatched. The CDR3 consists of 15 residues. Germline lookup yields CDR1 MDHEN and CDR2 SYDVKM.